The rows below give T cell receptor beta chains drawn from one sample of a study of shared clonotypes between healthy human individuals. The method was immunoSEQ multiplex PCR; TCRdb's version includes in-frame clones alone and lacks a portion of them. The sample has about 680,000 clones, about 90% seen once. Sample: naive CD8+ T cells sorted from blood. The source of these receptors is a man in his thirties or forties in good health. Each CDR3 is given without its conserved first and last residue. The D gene is left open where the match is weak. The size of a clone is reported for some rows only, either as once, few or many, or as a class for expanded clones.

abundance | d_gene | j_gene | v_gene | CDR3aa
. | . | TRBJ2-2 | TRBV7-9 | ASSLSSHRGTGELF
. | . | TRBJ2-1 | TRBV7-9 | ASSQTGTPYNEQF
. | . | TRBJ1-5 | TRBV5-8 | ASSLATPPGIGNQPQH
. | . | TRBJ1-2 | TRBV29-1 | SVEDKSPHYGYT
. | . | TRBJ2-1 | TRBV7-9 | ASSLEDGLEQF
. | . | TRBJ1-1 | TRBV28 | ASRRRVLDTEAF
. | TRBD1 | TRBJ2-1 | TRBV27 | ASALSGGWDNEQF
. | TRBD2 | TRBJ2-7 | TRBV4-1 | ASSQGAGDYEQY
. | TRBD2 | TRBJ2-1 | TRBV28 | ASSLSGRLYEQF
. | . | TRBJ1-1 | TRBV6-5 | ASSYSAGEENTEAF
. | . | TRBJ2-7 | TRBV11-2 | ASSPWPSSSYEQY
. | TRBD1 | TRBJ1-5 | TRBV7-8 | ASSIQGERQPQH
. | . | TRBJ1-5 | TRBV30 | AWSRWAGNQPQH
. | . | TRBJ2-1 | TRBV13 | ASSLGMQGKF
. | TRBD2 | TRBJ2-7 | TRBV4-1 | ASSQDWSGSRRSYEQY
. | . | TRBJ1-2 | TRBV7-9 | ASTQIPRGRDYGYT
. | TRBD1 | TRBJ2-3 | TRBV7-8 | ASSLVGMGQVLDTQY
. | . | TRBJ1-1 | TRBV28 | ASSFSDTEAF
. | TRBD1 | TRBJ2-6 | TRBV18 | ASSPGTGTSGANVLT
. | TRBD2 | TRBJ2-5 | TRBV10-1 | ASSDPGAGGETQY
. | . | TRBJ2-7 | TRBV4-2 | ASSDSADSYEQY
. | . | TRBJ2-1 | TRBV28 | ASSLLNSYNEQF
. | TRBD2 | TRBJ2-1 | TRBV6-5 | ASSYGAGGGNEQF
. | . | TRBJ1-2 | TRBV11-3 | ASSPPEHRTYGYT
once | . | TRBJ2-2 | TRBV5-1 | ASSRTPNTGELF
. | . | TRBJ2-2 | TRBV7-9 | ASSPPRGAGELF
once | TRBD1 | TRBJ2-1 | TRBV19 | ASSRDSSYNEQF
. | . | TRBJ2-1 | TRBV7-6 | ASSLQRPVGDNEQF
. | TRBD2 | TRBJ2-7 | TRBV19 | ASSFGTSGNYEQY
once | . | TRBJ1-1 | TRBV12-1 | ASSPGGGLMNTEAF
. | . | TRBJ2-1 | TRBV9 | ASSEGYLEGQF
. | TRBD1 | TRBJ2-1 | TRBV7-9 | ASSSPGQEYNEQF
. | TRBD2 | TRBJ2-7 | TRBV7-9 | ASSSMFSGRGSYEQY
. | TRBD1 | TRBJ2-7 | TRBV27 | ASRPGGIDEQY
. | TRBD1 | TRBJ2-7 | TRBV5-6 | ASSTDRVRSYEQY
. | . | TRBJ2-6 | TRBV27 | ASSLHGELTAANVLT
. | . | TRBJ2-1 | TRBV7-2 | ASILGWAPDNEQF
. | . | TRBJ2-1 | TRBV2 | ASSGDRKRFNDEQF
. | . | TRBJ1-2 | TRBV5-5 | ASSLGYSPSYGYT
. | . | TRBJ2-7 | TRBV7-9 | ASSLETTYEQY
. | . | TRBJ1-5 | TRBV4-1 | ASSQETGSFNQPQH
once | . | TRBJ2-7 | TRBV25-1 | ASSEEIEQY
. | . | TRBJ1-2 | TRBV29-1 | SVDRDGYT
. | . | TRBJ2-7 | TRBV27 | ASSTGSYEQY
. | . | TRBJ2-1 | TRBV25-1 | ASSVLQGEETFNEQF
. | . | TRBJ2-4 | TRBV5-6 | ASSLGVGGSSHIQY